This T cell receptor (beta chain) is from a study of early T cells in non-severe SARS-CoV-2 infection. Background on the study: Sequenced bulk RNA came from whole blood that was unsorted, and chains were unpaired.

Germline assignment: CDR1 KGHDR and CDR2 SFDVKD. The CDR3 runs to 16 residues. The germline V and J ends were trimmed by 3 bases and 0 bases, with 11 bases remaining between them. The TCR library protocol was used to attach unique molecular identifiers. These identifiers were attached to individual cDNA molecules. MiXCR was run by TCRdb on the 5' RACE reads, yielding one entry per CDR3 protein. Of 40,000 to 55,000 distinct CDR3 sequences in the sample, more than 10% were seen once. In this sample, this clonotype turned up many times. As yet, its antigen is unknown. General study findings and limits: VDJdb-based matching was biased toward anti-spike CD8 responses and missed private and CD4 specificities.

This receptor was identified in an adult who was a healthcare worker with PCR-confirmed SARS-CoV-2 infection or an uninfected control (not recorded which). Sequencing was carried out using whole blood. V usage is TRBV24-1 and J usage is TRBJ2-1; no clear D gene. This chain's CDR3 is CATSDHSSDSYNEQFF. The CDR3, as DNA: TGTGCCACCAGTGATCACAGCTCCGACTCCTACAATGAGCAGTTCTTC.